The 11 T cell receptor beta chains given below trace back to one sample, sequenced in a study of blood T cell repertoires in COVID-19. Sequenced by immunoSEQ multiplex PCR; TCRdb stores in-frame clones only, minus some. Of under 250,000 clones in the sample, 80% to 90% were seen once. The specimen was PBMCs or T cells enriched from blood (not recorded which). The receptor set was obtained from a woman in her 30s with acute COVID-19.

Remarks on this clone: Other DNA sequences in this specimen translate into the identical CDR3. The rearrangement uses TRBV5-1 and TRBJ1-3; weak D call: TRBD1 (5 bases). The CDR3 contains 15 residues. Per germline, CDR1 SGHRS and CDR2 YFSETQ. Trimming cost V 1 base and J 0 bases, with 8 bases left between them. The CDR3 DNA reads TGCGCCAGCAGCTTGCAGGGAAGCTCTGGAAACACCATATATTTT. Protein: CASSLQGSSGNTIYF.

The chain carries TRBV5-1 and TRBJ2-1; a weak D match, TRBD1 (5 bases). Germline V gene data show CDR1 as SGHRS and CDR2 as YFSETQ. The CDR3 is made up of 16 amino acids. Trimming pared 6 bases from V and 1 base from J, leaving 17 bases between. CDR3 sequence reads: CASTVSRGNSYNEQFF. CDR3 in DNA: TGCGCCAGCACCGTGAGTAGGGGTAATTCCTACAATGAGCAGTTCTTC.

The CDR3 nucleotides read TGTGCCAGCAGTGATCCGGACAGGGGCCGCATCTATGGCTACACCTTC. Translation: CASSDPDRGRIYGYTF. The chain carries TRBV2 and TRBJ1-2, with 9 bases aligning to TRBD1. Germline V gene sequence: CDR1 SNHLY, CDR2 FYNNEI. The CDR3 length is 16 residues. The V segment lost 3 bases and the J segment 4 bases; nucleotides outside the gene matches: 9.

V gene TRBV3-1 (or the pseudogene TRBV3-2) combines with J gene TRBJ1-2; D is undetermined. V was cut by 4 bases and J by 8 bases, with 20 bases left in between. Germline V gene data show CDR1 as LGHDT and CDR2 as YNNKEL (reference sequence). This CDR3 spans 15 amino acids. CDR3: CASSPDDRRAGGYTF. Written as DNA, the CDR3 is TGTGCCAGCAGCCCTGATGACCGGAGGGCGGGCGGCTACACCTTC.

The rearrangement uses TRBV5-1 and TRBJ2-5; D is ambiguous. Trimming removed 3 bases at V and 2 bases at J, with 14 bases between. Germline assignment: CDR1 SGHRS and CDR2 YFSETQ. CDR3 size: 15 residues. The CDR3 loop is CASSYNAAFQETQYF. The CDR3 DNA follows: TGCGCCAGCAGCTACAACGCGGCGTTTCAAGAGACCCAGTACTTC.

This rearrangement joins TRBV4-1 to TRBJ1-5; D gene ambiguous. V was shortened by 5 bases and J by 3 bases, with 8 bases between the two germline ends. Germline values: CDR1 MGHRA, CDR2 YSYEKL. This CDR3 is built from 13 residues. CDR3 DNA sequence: TGCGCCAGCAGCGAGGGTCCCAATCAGCCCCAGCATTTT. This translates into CASSEGPNQPQHF.

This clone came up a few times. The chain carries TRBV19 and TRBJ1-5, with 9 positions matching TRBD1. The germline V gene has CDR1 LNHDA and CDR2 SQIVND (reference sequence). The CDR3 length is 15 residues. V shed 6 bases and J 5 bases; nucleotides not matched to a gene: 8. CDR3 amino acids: CASSAGTGMDQPQHF. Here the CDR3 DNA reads TGTGCCAGTAGCGCCGGGACAGGGATGGATCAGCCCCAGCATTTT. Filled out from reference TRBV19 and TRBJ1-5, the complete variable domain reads DGGITQSPKYLFRKEGQNVTLSCEQNLNHDAMYWYRQDPGQGLRLIYYSQIVNDFQKGDIAEGYSVSREKKESFPLTVTSAQKNPTAFYLCASSAGTGMDQPQHFGDGTRLSIL.

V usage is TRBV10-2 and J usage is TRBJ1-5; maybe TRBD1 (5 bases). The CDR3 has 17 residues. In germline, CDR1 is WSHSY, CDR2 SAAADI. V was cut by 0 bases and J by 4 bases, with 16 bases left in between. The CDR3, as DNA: TGCGCCAGCAGTGAGTCGATGGGGGGAGGGCTTAATCAGCCCCAGCATTTT. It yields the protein CASSESMGGGLNQPQHF.

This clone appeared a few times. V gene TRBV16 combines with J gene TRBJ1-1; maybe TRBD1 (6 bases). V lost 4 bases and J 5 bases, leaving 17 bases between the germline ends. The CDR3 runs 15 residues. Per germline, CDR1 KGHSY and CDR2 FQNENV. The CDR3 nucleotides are TGTGCCAGCAGCCCAGTCGGGCAGGGGTGGACTGAAGCTTTCTTT. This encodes CASSPVGQGWTEAFF.

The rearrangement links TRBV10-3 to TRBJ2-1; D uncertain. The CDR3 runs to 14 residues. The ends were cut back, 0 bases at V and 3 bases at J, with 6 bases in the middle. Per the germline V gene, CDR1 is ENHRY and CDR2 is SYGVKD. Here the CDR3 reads CAISESRIYNEQFF. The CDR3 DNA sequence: TGTGCCATCAGTGAGTCGCGAATCTACAATGAGCAGTTCTTC.

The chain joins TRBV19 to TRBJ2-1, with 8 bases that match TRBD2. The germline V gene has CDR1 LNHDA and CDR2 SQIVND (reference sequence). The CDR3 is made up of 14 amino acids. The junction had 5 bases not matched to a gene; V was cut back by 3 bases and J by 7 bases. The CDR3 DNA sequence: TGTGCCAGTAGTATCCTTGCGGGGGGTAATGAGCAGTTCTTC. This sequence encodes CASSILAGGNEQFF. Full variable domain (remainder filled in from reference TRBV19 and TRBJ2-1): DGGITQSPKYLFRKEGQNVTLSCEQNLNHDAMYWYRQDPGQGLRLIYYSQIVNDFQKGDIAEGYSVSREKKESFPLTVTSAQKNPTAFYLCASSILAGGNEQFFGPGTRLTVL.